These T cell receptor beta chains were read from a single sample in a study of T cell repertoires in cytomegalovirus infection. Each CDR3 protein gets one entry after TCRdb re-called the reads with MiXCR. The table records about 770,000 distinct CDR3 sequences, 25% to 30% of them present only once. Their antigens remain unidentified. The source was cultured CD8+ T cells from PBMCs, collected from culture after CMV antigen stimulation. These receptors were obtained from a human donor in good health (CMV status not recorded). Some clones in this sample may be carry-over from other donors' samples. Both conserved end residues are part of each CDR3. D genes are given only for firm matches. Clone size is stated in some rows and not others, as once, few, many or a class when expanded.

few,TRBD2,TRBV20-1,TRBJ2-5,TGCAGTGCCCCCCCGGGGGGGTACCAAGAGACCCAGTACTTC,CSAPPGGYQETQYF
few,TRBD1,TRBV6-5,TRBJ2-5,TGTGCCAGCAGTTACAGGGGGCGCTTGCAAGAGACCCAGTACTTC,CASSYRGRLQETQYF
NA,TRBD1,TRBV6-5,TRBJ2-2,TGTGCCAGCAGTTACTCGATCAGGGGGCAGTACACCGGGGAGCTGTTTTTT,CASSYSIRGQYTGELFF
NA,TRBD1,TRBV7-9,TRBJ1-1,TGTGCCAGCAGCTTACCCTCCCGGGACAGGGCTGAAGCTTTCTTT,CASSLPSRDRAEAFF
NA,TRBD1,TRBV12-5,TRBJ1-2,TGTGCTAGTGGTTTGGGCACAGGGGCCACCTATGGCTACACCTTC,CASGLGTGATYGYTF
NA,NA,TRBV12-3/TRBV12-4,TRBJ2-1,TGTGCCAGCAGTGGGGGTTGGGGGCCGACCTACAATGAGCAGTTCTTC,CASSGGWGPTYNEQFF
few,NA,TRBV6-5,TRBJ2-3,TGTGCCAGCAGCTCCGGGTTCACAGATACGCAGTATTTT,CASSSGFTDTQYF
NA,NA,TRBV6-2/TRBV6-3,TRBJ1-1,TGTGCCAGCATCTCCAGCACTGAAGCTTTCTTT,CASISSTEAFF
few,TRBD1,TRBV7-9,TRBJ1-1,TGTGCCAGCAGCCAAAAACAGGGGCCGAACACTGAAGCTTTCTTT,CASSQKQGPNTEAFF
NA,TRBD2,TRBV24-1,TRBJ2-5,TGTGCCACCAGTGTTGGGGGGGAAGAGACCCAGTACTTC,CATSVGGEETQYF
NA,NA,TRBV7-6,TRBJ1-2,TGTGCCAGCAGCTTTTACGAAAACTTTAACTATGGCTACACCTTC,CASSFYENFNYGYTF
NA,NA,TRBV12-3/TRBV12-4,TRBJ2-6,TGTGCCAGCAGGGCTGGAGCCTCTGGGGCCAACGTCCTGACTTTC,CASRAGASGANVLTF
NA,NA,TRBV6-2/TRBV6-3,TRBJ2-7,TGTGCCAGCAGCTACGGACTAAATTACTACGAGCAGTACTTC,CASSYGLNYYEQYF
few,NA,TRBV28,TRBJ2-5,TGTGCCAGCAGTTCCCGGGACGGGATAGAGACCCAGTACTTC,CASSSRDGIETQYF
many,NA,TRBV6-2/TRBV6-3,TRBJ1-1,TGTGCCAGCAGTCTGGACATGGCCACTGAAGCTTTCTTT,CASSLDMATEAFF
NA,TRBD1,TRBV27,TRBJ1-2,TGTGCCAGCAGTTTATCGTATTCAGGACAGGCCAACTATGGCTACACCTTC,CASSLSYSGQANYGYTF
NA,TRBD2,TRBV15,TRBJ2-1,TGTGCCACCAGCAGAGAACTAGCGGGGGGTCGGGAGCAGTTCTTC,CATSRELAGGREQFF
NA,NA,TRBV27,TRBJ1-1,TGTGCCAGCAGTTCCATTTCAGAGGGCCCCATGAACACTGAAGCTTTCTTT,CASSSISEGPMNTEAFF